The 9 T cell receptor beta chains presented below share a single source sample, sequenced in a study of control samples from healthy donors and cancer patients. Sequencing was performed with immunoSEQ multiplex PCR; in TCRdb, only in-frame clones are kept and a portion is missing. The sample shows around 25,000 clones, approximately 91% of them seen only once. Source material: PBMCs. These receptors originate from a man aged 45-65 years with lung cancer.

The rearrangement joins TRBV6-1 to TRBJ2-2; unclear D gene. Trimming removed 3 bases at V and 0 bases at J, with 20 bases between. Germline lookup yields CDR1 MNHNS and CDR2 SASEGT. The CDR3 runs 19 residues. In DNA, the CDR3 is TGTGCCAGCAGTGAGCGAGAAGTGACCGTCCCTACGAACACCGGGGAGCTGTTTTTT. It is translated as CASSEREVTVPTNTGELFF.

The CDR3 coding sequence is TGTGCCAGCAGGCCTCGTCTAGCGGGGGTGCAAGAGACCCAGTACTTC. Its protein product is CASRPRLAGVQETQYF. The chain joins TRBV21-1 to TRBJ2-5; whether TRBD2, the table's D call, matches the DNA was not checked. TRBV21-1 is described as a pseudogene. The CDR3 loop spans 16 amino acids.

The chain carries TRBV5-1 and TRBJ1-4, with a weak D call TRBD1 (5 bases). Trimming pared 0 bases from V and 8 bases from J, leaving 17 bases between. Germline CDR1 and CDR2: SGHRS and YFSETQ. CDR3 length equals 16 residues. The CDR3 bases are TGCGCCAGCAGCTTGGCCTACGACAGTTTAGGCGAAAAACTGTTTTTT. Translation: CASSLAYDSLGEKLFF.

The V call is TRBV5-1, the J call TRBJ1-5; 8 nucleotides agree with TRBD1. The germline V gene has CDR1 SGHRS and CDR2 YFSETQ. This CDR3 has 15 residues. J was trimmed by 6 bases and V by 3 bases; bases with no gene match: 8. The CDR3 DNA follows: TGCGCCAGCAGCTCCGGACAGGGTTCGGGTCAGCCCCAGCATTTT. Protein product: CASSSGQGSGQPQHF.

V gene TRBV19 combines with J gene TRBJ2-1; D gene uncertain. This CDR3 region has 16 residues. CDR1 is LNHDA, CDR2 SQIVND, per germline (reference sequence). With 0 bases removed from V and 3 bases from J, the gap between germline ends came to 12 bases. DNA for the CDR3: TGTGCCAGTAGTATAGATGGATACAGCCACTACAATGAGCAGTTCTTC. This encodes CASSIDGYSHYNEQFF.

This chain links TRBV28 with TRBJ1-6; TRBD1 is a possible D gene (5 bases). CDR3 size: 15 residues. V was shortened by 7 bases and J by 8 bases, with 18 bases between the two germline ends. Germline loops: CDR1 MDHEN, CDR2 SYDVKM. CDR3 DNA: TGTGCCAGCACCCTCGGGGGGTACCCGGATTCACCCCTCCACTTT. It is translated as CASTLGGYPDSPLHF.

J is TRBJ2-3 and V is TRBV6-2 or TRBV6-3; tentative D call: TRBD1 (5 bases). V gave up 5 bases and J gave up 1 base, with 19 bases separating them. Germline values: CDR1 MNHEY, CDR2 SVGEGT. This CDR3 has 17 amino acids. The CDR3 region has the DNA TGTGCCAGCAGTAGATGGGAAACCCCGACAGGCACAGATACGCAGTATTTT. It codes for CASSRWETPTGTDTQYF.

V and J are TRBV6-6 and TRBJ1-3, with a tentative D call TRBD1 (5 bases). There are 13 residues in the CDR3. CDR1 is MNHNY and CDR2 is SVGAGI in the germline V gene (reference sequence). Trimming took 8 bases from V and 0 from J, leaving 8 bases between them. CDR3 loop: CASQGLSGNTIYF. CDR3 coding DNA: TGTGCCAGCCAGGGACTCTCTGGAAACACCATATATTTT.

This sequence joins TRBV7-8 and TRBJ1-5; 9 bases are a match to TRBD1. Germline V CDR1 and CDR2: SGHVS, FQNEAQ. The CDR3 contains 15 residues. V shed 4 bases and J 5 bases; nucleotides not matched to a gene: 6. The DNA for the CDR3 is TGTGCCAGCAGCTACGACAGGGGGTGGGATCAGCCCCAGCATTTT. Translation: CASSYDRGWDQPQHF.